The 25 T cell receptor beta chains in this list originate from one sample, sequenced in a study of radiotherapy plus CTLA-4 blockade in lung cancer. Method: immunoSEQ multiplex PCR; TCRdb's copy keeps in-frame clones and lacks some. Of about 80,000 clones in the sample, around 85% are singletons; the top ten hold approximately 2%. Sequenced here: peripheral blood, sampled from a patient treated with radiotherapy plus ipilimumab. These TCRs come from a human donor with non-small cell lung cancer who had a partial response to radiotherapy plus ipilimumab.

The rearrangement links TRBV7-3 to TRBJ1-6; 7 bases are shared with TRBD1. V was clipped by 4 bases and J by 7 bases; unmatched bases: 7. This CDR3 region has 15 residues. Germline assignment: CDR1 SGHTA and CDR2 FQGTGA. CDR3 nucleotide sequence: TGTGCCAGCAGCTCAACAGGGGCGCGGAATTCACCCCTCCACTTT. Translation gives CASSSTGARNSPLHF.

This clone was picked up a small number of times. The chain employs TRBV6-6 and TRBJ1-5, with D perhaps matching TRBD1 (5 bases). V was shortened by 6 bases and J by 3 bases, with 15 bases between the two germline ends. In germline, CDR1 is MNHNY, CDR2 SVGAGI (reference sequence). The CDR3 runs to 15 residues. CDR3 loop: CASSHREGLNQPQHF. In DNA form, the CDR3 reads TGTGCCAGCAGCCATAGAGAGGGACTCAATCAGCCCCAGCATTTT.

This chain joins TRBV6-5 and TRBJ1-5; 9 bases match TRBD1. Per the germline V gene, CDR1 is MNHEY and CDR2 is SVGAGI. Trimming took 10 bases from V and 2 from J; bases not matched to a gene: 6. The CDR3 consists of 14 residues. The CDR3 sequence is CATERDRGNQPQHF. Written as DNA, the CDR3 is TGTGCCACCGAAAGGGACAGGGGCAATCAGCCCCAGCATTTT.

V gene TRBV4-1 combines with J gene TRBJ1-5; D unresolved. This CDR3 has 15 amino acids. CDR1 is MGHRA and CDR2 is YSYEKL in the germline V gene. The V end lost 0 bases, the J end lost 7 bases, and 13 bases lay between the germline ends. As DNA, the CDR3 is TGCGCCAGCAGCCAAGATCACTACGGGAAACAGCCCCAGCATTTT. Protein: CASSQDHYGKQPQHF.

V usage is TRBV25-1 and J usage is TRBJ2-4; TRBD1 agrees at 8 bases. Germline-derived CDR1 and CDR2 are MGHDK and SYGVNS. This CDR3 has 14 residues. Unmatched junction bases numbered 5, after V lost 6 bases and J lost 4 bases. CDR3 loop: CASRQTGEKNIQYF. CDR3 DNA sequence: TGTGCCAGCAGACAGACAGGGGAAAAAAACATTCAGTACTTC.

The chain couples TRBV2 to TRBJ1-1; D remains ambiguous. This CDR3 has 13 amino acids. From germline, CDR1 is SNHLY and CDR2 FYNNEI. Trimming removed 6 bases from V and 0 bases from J, with 8 bases in between. CDR3 in amino acids: CASRRGLNTEAFF. The CDR3 DNA sequence: TGTGCCAGCAGGCGGGGATTGAACACTGAAGCTTTCTTT.

V usage is TRBV28 and J usage is TRBJ2-1; no definite D call. The CDR3 loop spans 14 amino acids. V was trimmed by 2 bases and J by 9 bases, leaving 14 bases between them. Per the germline V gene, CDR1 is MDHEN and CDR2 is SYDVKM. CDR3 protein: CASSLNQPVLEQFF. The CDR3 DNA is TGTGCCAGCAGTTTAAATCAACCCGTACTTGAGCAGTTCTTC.

This clone has only one observation. The rearrangement uses TRBV28 and TRBJ1-2; tentatively, D is TRBD1 (6 bases). The V end lost 4 bases, the J end lost 7 bases, and 16 bases lay between the germline ends. Germline assignment: CDR1 MDHEN and CDR2 SYDVKM. The CDR3 covers 14 residues. The CDR3 DNA reads as TGTGCCAGCAGTTCGGGACCCCTAGGGGGTGGCTACACCTTC. This translates into CASSSGPLGGGYTF.

The gene calls are TRBV28 and TRBJ2-5; maybe TRBD1 (5 bases). The CDR3 runs to 14 residues. V lost 6 bases and J lost 2, with 13 bases in between. CDR1 MDHEN and CDR2 SYDVKM come from the germline V gene. This CDR3 is CASSRQTIQETQYF. CDR3 nucleotides: TGTGCCAGCAGCAGACAGACGATTCAAGAGACCCAGTACTTC. Complete variable domain (other parts from reference TRBV28 and TRBJ2-5): DVKVTQSSRYLVKRTGEKVFLECVQDMDHENMFWYRQDPGLGLRLIYFSYDVKMKEKGDIPEGYSVSREKKERFSLILESASTNQTSMYLCASSRQTIQETQYFGPGTRLLVL.

This sequence joins TRBV13 and TRBJ2-3; D is possibly TRBD2 (5 bases). Germline V gene sequence: CDR1 PRHDT, CDR2 FYEKMQ (reference sequence). Trimming left V 5 bases short and J 0 bases short, with 15 bases between. This CDR3 spans 16 amino acids. The CDR3: CASSDSRRGSTDTQYF. The CDR3, as DNA: TGTGCCAGCAGCGATAGTCGACGCGGGAGCACAGATACGCAGTATTTT.

There are a few counts of this clone. The J gene is TRBJ1-1, the V gene TRBV11-2; 8 bases map to TRBD1. Germline lookup yields CDR1 SGHAT and CDR2 FQNNGV. V dropped 1 base and J dropped 7; count of bases not matched to a gene: 8. The CDR3 loop spans 15 amino acids. CDR3 sequence: CASSLAELGQGEAFF. The CDR3 nucleotides are TGTGCCAGCAGCTTAGCTGAACTCGGACAGGGTGAAGCTTTCTTT. Variable domain in full (rest from reference TRBV11-2 and TRBJ1-1): EAGVAQSPRYKIIEKRQSVAFWCNPISGHATLYWYQQILGQGPKLLIQFQNNGVVDDSQLPKDRFSAERLKGVDSTLKIQPAKLEDSAVYLCASSLAELGQGEAFFGQGTRLTVV.

The table lists this clone with a few counts. The chain couples TRBV2 to TRBJ2-4; TRBD2 might be the D (5 bases). The CDR3 contains 14 residues. Trimming removed 7 bases at V and 6 bases at J, with 16 bases between. CDR1 and CDR2 from the germline V gene are SNHLY and FYNNEI. The CDR3: CASIGGSPPNIQYF. The CDR3, as DNA: TGTGCCAGCATTGGCGGGTCTCCCCCAAACATTCAGTACTTC.

The J gene is TRBJ1-3, the V gene TRBV7-8, with D unclear. In germline, CDR1 is SGHVS, CDR2 FQNEAQ. Deletions cut 5 bases from V and 0 bases from J, with 14 bases between. This CDR3 comprises 16 residues. The CDR3 DNA sequence: TGTGCCAGCAGCCAAAACCCCACGGGCTCTGGAAACACCATATATTTT. This codes for CASSQNPTGSGNTIYF. Supplemented by reference TRBV7-8 and TRBJ1-3, the full variable domain reads GAGVSQSPRYKVAKRGQDVALRCDPISGHVSLFWYQQALGQGPEFLTYFQNEAQLDKSGLPSDRFFAERPEGSVSTLKIQRTQQEDSAVYLCASSQNPTGSGNTIYFGEGSWLTVV.

The chain combines TRBV28 with TRBJ2-5; 10 bases align to TRBD2. The CDR3 sequence is 16 residues long. In germline, CDR1 is MDHEN, CDR2 SYDVKM. Losses at the gene ends were 3 bases for V and 5 bases for J; bases not matched to a gene: 9. The CDR3 nucleotides are TGTGCCAGCAGTTTTAATAAGCGGGAGGGCCGGGAGACCCAGTACTTC. This translates into CASSFNKREGRETQYF.

The CDR3 DNA reads TGTGCCAGCTCACCACCGTCCGGGAGGGCCGGGAACGAGCAGTACTTC. This gives the protein CASSPPSGRAGNEQYF. J is TRBJ2-7 and V is TRBV18; 8 nucleotides agree with TRBD2. Germline V gene lookup returns CDR1 KGHSH and CDR2 LQKENI. The CDR3 totals 16 residues. V lost 0 bases, J lost 5 bases, and 9 bases stayed unmatched.

The rearrangement uses TRBV15 and TRBJ2-2, with 12 positions matching TRBD2. Germline CDR1 reads LNHNV; CDR2 reads YYDKDF (reference sequence). The CDR3 is 16 amino acids. V was clipped by 6 bases and J by 2 bases; unmatched bases: 4. CDR3 DNA sequence: TGTGCCACCAGAAAGGGACTAGCGGGTAACACCGGGGAGCTGTTTTTT. This translates into CATRKGLAGNTGELFF.

The chain has TRBV10-3 and TRBJ1-5; D is possibly TRBD1 (5 bases). Germline loops: CDR1 ENHRY, CDR2 SYGVKD. The CDR3 length is 12 residues. The ends were cut back, 8 bases at V and 4 bases at J, with 9 bases in the middle. The DNA of the CDR3 is TGTGCCATCGGTGCAGGGAATCAGCCCCAGCATTTT. Translated, it gives CAIGAGNQPQHF.

The chain combines TRBV18 with TRBJ2-2, with D perhaps matching TRBD1 (5 bases). This CDR3 spans 14 amino acids. Looked up from germline, CDR1 is KGHSH and CDR2 is LQKENI. The germline V and J ends were trimmed by 5 bases and 2 bases, with 9 bases remaining between them. Here the CDR3 reads CASSTGINTGELFF. DNA of the CDR3: TGTGCCAGCTCAACAGGCATAAACACCGGGGAGCTGTTTTTT.

CDR3 region: CASSPREGAYGYTF. CDR3 DNA: TGTGCCAGCAGCCCAAGGGAGGGAGCGTATGGCTACACCTTC. The genes are TRBV6-1 and TRBJ1-2; D is unresolved. Germline values: CDR1 MNHNS, CDR2 SASEGT. V was trimmed by 6 bases and J by 5 bases, leaving 16 bases between them. The CDR3 has 14 amino acids.

J is TRBJ2-2 and V is TRBV7-9; no firm D call. Germline loops: CDR1 SEHNR, CDR2 FQNEAQ (reference sequence). The CDR3 is 13 residues long. V was shortened by 6 bases and J by 0 bases, with 5 bases between the two germline ends. The CDR3 region is CASRSSNTGELFF. In DNA, the CDR3 is TGTGCCAGCAGGAGCTCGAACACCGGGGAGCTGTTTTTT.

The chain links TRBV19 to TRBJ2-3; 9 bases agree with TRBD1. The length of the CDR3 is 15 residues. In germline, CDR1 is LNHDA, CDR2 SQIVND (reference sequence). V shed 7 bases, J shed 0 bases, and the junction held 5 bases outside the gene matches. The CDR3 spells CASTPGQGSTDTQYF. For the CDR3, the DNA is TGTGCCAGTACCCCGGGACAGGGAAGCACAGATACGCAGTATTTT.

CDR3: CASSFGQGGVYYGYTF. DNA for the CDR3: TGTGCCAGCAGCTTCGGTCAGGGAGGGGTCTACTATGGCTACACCTTC. The chain carries TRBV5-6 and TRBJ1-2; a possible D gene is TRBD1 (5 bases). The CDR3 consists of 16 residues. From germline, CDR1 is SGHDT and CDR2 YYEEEE. The V end was cut by 2 bases, the J end by 3 bases, with 17 bases between.

The V call is TRBV2, the J call TRBJ2-3; D might be TRBD2 (5 bases). Trimming cost V 4 bases and J 8 bases, with 16 bases left between them. CDR3 length: 14 residues. CDR1 is SNHLY, CDR2 FYNNEI, per germline. CDR3 amino acids: CASSGPGISVTQYF. In DNA form, the CDR3 reads TGTGCCAGCAGTGGCCCGGGGATCAGCGTTACGCAGTATTTT.

This clone was observed a single time. This chain links TRBV19 with TRBJ1-1; maybe TRBD1 (6 bases). The germline V gene encodes CDR1 LNHDA and CDR2 SQIVND (reference sequence). Trimming shortened V by 5 bases and J by 1 base, and 23 bases separated the two germline ends. This CDR3 is 18 amino acids long. The CDR3 is CASSPRRGGLGENTEAFF. CDR3 DNA sequence: TGTGCCAGTAGTCCTCGCCGAGGGGGTTTGGGGGAGAACACTGAAGCTTTCTTT.

The chain links TRBV7-9 to TRBJ1-6, with 9 bases matching TRBD1. Looked up from germline, CDR1 is SEHNR and CDR2 is FQNEAQ (reference sequence). Trimming removed 5 bases from V and 7 bases from J; junction bases left unmatched: 6. This CDR3 is 15 amino acids long. The CDR3 loop reads CASSVTGTGNSPLHF. Written as DNA, the CDR3 is TGTGCCAGCAGCGTAACCGGGACAGGGAATTCACCCCTCCACTTT.